Listed here is a single T cell receptor beta chain. Its antigen remains unknown. Time point described: week 5, during vaccination. The study gave 300 ug of mutant IDH1 20-mer peptide per vaccine dose, with topical imiquimod. New IDH1-mutant, ATRX-lost WHO grade 3 or 4 astrocytomas occurred in donors. These data belong to a study of a mutant IDH1 vaccine in newly diagnosed glioma. Across the study: Either 4-6 weeks after radiotherapy alone or alongside temozolomide, vaccination was begun. Pretreatment consisted of radiotherapy, temozolomide, or both, with most receiving both.

Profiling relied on immunoSEQ multiplex PCR, and the TCRdb table lists in-frame clones only, not all of them. The repertoire holds 25,000 to 35,000 clones, with about 89% as singletons. Germline V CDR1 and CDR2: GTSNPN, SVGIG (reference sequence). Between the trimmed V and J ends, which lost 1 base and 0 bases, there was a span of 13 bases. The CDR3 is 15 amino acids. Sequenced here: PBMCs, sampled from a glioma patient whose treatment included an IDH1 peptide vaccine. This receptor was taken from a man younger than 35 with glioma. The chain links TRBV30 to TRBJ2-7; D remains ambiguous. CDR3 coding DNA: TGTGCCTGGAGTGAAGATGCTCTAAGCTCCTACGAGCAGTACTTC. As protein: CAWSEDALSSYEQYF.